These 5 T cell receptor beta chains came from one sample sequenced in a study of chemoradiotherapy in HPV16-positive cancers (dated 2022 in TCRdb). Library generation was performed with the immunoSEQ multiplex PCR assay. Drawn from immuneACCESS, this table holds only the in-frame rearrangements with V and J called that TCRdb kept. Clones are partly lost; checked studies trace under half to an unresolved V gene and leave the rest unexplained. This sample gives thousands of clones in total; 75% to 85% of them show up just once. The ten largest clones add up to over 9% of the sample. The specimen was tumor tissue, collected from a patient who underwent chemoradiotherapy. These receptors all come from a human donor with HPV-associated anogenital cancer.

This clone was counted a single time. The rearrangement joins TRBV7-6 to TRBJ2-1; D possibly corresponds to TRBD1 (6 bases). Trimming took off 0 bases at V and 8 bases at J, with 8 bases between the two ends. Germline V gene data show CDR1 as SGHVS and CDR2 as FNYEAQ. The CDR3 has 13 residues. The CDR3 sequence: CASSLAGAYEQFF. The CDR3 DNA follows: TGTGCCAGCAGCTTAGCGGGGGCCTATGAGCAGTTCTTC. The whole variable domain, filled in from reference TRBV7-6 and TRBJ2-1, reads GAGVSQSPRYKVTKRGQDVALRCDPISGHVSLYWYRQALGQGPEFLTYFNYEAQQDKSGLPNDRFSAERPEGSISTLTIQRTEQRDSAMYRCASSLAGAYEQFFGPGTRLTVL.

CDR3 residues: CASSPLGQSNTEAFF. CDR3 DNA sequence: TGTGCCAGCAGCCCGCTTGGGCAGTCGAACACTGAAGCTTTCTTT. The chain has TRBV7-9 and TRBJ1-1; D is unresolved. Germline V gene data show CDR1 as SEHNR and CDR2 as FQNEAQ (reference sequence). V dropped 5 bases and J dropped 1 base, with 14 bases sitting between them. The CDR3 runs 15 residues.

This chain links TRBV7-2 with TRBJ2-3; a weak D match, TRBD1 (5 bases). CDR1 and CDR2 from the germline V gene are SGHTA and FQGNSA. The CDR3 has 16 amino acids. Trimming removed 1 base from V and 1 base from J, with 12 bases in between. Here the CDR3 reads CASSLGIGARTDTQYF. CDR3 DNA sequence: TGTGCCAGCAGCTTAGGGATAGGGGCCCGCACAGATACGCAGTATTTT.

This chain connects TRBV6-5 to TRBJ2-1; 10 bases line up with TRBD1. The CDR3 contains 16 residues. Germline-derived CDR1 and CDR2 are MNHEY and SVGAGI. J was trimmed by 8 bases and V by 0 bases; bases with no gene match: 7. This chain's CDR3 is CASSYSRDRGRHEQFF. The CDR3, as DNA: TGTGCCAGCAGTTACTCTCGGGACAGGGGTCGGCATGAGCAGTTCTTC.

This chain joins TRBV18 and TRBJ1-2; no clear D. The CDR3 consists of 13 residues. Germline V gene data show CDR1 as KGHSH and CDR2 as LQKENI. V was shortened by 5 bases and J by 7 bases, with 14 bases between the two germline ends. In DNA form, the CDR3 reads TGTGCCAGCTCAACCGGTCCCACCCCTGGCTACACCTTC. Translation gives CASSTGPTPGYTF.